This paragraph reports one T cell receptor (beta chain). V was clipped by 6 bases and J by 5 bases, with 8 bases between them. The germline CDR1 and CDR2 sequences are MGHRA and YSYEKL. CDR3 length: 11 residues. Assay: immunoSEQ multiplex PCR; the TCRdb copy retains only in-frame clones and omits some. Found here are around 380,000 clones, approximately 91% of them singletons; the top ten hold around 3.4%. This specimen belongs to a study of Ad26.COV2.S vaccination and SARS-CoV-2 variants. Study details: Within the COV1001 Ad26.COV2.S trial arm, the donor was enrolled. Ad26.COV2.S, an intramuscular injection, was given once or twice 56 days apart.

Treatment here: approximately 18 received Ad26.COV2.S at low or high dose, single or two shots; roughly five received placebo; per-sample allocation not given. Day 63 after the first vaccine or placebo injection was the time point for sampling. Built on an Ad26 vector, the vaccine expressed Wuhan-strain SARS-CoV-2 spike. J is TRBJ2-7 and V is TRBV4-1; D ambiguous. The sample in question was peripheral blood, obtained in a trial of Ad26.COV2.S vaccine versus placebo. The sequence was obtained from a person aged 18-65 years who received the Ad26.COV2.S COVID-19 vaccine or a placebo. As DNA, the CDR3 is TGCGCCAGCAGAAGTGGGCACGAGCAGTACTTC. Its translation is CASRSGHEQYF.